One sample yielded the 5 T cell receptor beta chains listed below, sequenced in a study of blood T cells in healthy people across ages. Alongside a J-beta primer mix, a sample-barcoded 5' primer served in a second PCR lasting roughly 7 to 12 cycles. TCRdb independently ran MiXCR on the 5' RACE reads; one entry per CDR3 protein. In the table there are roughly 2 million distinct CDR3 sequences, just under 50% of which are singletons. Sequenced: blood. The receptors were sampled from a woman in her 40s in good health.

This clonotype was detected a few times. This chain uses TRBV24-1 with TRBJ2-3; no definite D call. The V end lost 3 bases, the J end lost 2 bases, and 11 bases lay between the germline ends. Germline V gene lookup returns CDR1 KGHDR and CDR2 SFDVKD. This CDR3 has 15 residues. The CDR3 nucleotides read TGTGCCACCAGTGATCCCCGTAACCCCACAGATACGCAGTATTTT. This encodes CATSDPRNPTDTQYF.

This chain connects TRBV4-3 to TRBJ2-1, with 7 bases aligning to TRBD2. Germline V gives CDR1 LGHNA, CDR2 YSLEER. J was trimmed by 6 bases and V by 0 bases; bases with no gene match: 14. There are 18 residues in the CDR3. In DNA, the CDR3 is TGCGCCAGCAGCCAAGATAAAGCGGGGCCCTTAAAAGGCAATGAGCAGTTCTTC. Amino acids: CASSQDKAGPLKGNEQFF.

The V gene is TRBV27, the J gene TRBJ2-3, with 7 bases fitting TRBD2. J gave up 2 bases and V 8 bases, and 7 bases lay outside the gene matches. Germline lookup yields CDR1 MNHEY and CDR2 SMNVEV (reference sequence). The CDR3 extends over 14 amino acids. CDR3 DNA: TGTGCCAGCGGATCCGGGACTAACACAGATACGCAGTATTTT. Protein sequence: CASGSGTNTDTQYF.

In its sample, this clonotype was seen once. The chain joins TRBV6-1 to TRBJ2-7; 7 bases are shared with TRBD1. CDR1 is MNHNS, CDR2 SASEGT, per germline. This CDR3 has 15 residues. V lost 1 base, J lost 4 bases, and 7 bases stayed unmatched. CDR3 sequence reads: CASSEEGQARYEQYF. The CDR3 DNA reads TGTGCCAGCAGTGAAGAAGGACAGGCCCGGTACGAGCAGTACTTC.

CDR3: CASSIPGVGGRETQYF. The DNA for the CDR3 is TGTGCCAGCAGTATCCCCGGCGTCGGGGGGAGGGAGACCCAGTACTTC. The rearrangement links TRBV6-6 to TRBJ2-5, with TRBD2 matching over 7 bases. Germline-derived CDR1 and CDR2 are MNHNY and SVGAGI (reference sequence). J lost 5 bases, V lost 5 bases, and 14 bases had no gene match. This CDR3 is 16 amino acids long.